The T cell receptor (beta chain) described here comes from a study of T-cell reconstitution after alpha-beta-depleted transplantation in children. The V end lost 3 bases, the J end lost 0 bases, and 6 bases lay between the germline ends. There are 13 residues in the CDR3. Germline CDR1 SGHRS, CDR2 YFSETQ. This clonotype was detected many times. As yet, its antigen is unknown. Study-wide points: Certain patients had high TCRbeta diversity at day 60, and it came from recipient T cells and thymic progenitors that survived. There were reportedly several hundred expanded graft clones from which alpha-beta T cells came about two months after transplant. The authors attributed T-cell counts and diversity one year after transplant mostly to newly produced T cells.

A TCRbeta library incorporating unique molecular identifiers was prepared. TCRdb reprocessed the PCR reads via MiXCR and lists one record per CDR3 protein. The top ten clones hold 13% to 15% of a sample with about 580,000 distinct CDR3 sequences, under 30% of them seen once. The clonotype originates from a boy younger than two who had a stem cell transplant for acute myeloid leukemia, so the T cells may come from the graft donor. V gene TRBV5-1 combines with J gene TRBJ1-1; D gene uncertain. The sample here was PBMCs, mostly from graft donor cells, taken 360 days after TCRalphabeta/CD19-depleted stem cell transplant. This CDR3 reads CASSSQMNTEAFF. CDR3 DNA sequence: TGCGCCAGCAGCTCCCAGATGAACACTGAAGCTTTCTTT.